This TCR beta chain came from a study of OX40 agonist ivuxolimab in advanced cancers. Study-wide findings and caveats: Clonal expansion in partial responders at 0.1-3.0 mg/kg ranked among the lowest.

Turning to this clone: No antigen is known for it.

This table comes from immunoSEQ multiplex PCR, and its TCRdb copy is limited to in-frame clones, with some not included. The top ten clones hold 9.8% of a sample with some 64,000 clones, roughly 86% of them seen once. V was cut by 6 bases and J by 2 bases, with 16 bases left in between. This CDR3 region has 15 residues. Germline CDR1 is SNHLY and CDR2 is FYNNEI. The specimen comprised CD4+ or CD8+ T cells sorted from blood, sampled in a trial of the OX40 agonist ivuxolimab. The source is an adult with an advanced solid tumor such as melanoma, head and neck, liver or kidney cancer. The rearrangement joins TRBV2 to TRBJ1-2; D possibly corresponds to TRBD1 (5 bases). CDR3 nucleotide sequence: TGTGCCAGCAGCCCCGGATGGGGCGAGAACTATGGCTACACCTTC. This gives the protein CASSPGWGENYGYTF.